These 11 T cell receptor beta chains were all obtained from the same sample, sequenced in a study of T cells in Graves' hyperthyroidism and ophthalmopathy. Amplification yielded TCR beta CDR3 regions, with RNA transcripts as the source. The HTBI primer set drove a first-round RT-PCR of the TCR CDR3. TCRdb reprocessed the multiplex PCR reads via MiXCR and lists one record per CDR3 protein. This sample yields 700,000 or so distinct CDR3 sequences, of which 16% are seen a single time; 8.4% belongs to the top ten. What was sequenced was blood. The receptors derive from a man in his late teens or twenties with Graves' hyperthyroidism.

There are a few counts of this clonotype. The CDR3 region is CAISATGTSYNEQFF. In DNA, the CDR3 is TGTGCCATCAGTGCCACCGGGACATCGTACAATGAGCAGTTCTTC. The rearrangement links TRBV10-3 to TRBJ2-1, with D possibly TRBD1 on 6 matching bases. CDR1 and CDR2 (germline): ENHRY, SYGVKD. V lost 4 bases, J lost 4 bases, and 14 bases lay in between. The CDR3 contains 15 residues.

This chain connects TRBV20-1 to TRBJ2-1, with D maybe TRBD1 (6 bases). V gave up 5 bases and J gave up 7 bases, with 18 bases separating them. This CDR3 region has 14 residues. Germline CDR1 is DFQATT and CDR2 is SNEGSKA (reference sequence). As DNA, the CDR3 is TGCAGTGCTCACGTCAGGGGTCGGTGGAATGAGCAGTTCTTC. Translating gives CSAHVRGRWNEQFF.

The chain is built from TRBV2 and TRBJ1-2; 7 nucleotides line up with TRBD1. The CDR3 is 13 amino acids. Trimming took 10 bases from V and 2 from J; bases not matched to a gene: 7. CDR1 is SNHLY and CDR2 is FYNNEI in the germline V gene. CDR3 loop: CATSGQRNYGYTF. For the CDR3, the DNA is TGTGCCACCTCGGGACAGCGGAACTATGGCTACACCTTC.

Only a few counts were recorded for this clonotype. The CDR3 DNA sequence: TGTGCCAGCAGTTACTTTGGGGAGCTGTTTTTT. This encodes CASSYFGELFF. The rearrangement uses TRBV6-2 or TRBV6-3 and TRBJ2-2; D uncertain. Looked up from germline, CDR1 is MNHEY and CDR2 is SVGEGT. V was pared by 1 base and J by 8 bases, with 2 bases between. There are 11 residues in the CDR3.

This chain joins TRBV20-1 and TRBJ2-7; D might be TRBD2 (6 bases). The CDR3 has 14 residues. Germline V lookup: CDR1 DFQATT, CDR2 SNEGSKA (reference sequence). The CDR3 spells CTCSRLEPENEQYF. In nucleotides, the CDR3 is TGCACTTGCTCGCGACTAGAACCAGAGAACGAGCAGTACTTC.

DNA for the CDR3: TGTGCCAGCAAAGGAGCGGGAGGGCTATATACGCAGTATTTT. Translation: CASKGAGGLYTQYF. V is TRBV27 and J is TRBJ2-3; 10 bases fit TRBD2. The germline V gene has CDR1 MNHEY and CDR2 SMNVEV (reference sequence). The CDR3 consists of 14 residues. With V trimmed by 7 bases and J by 7 bases, 8 bases remained unmatched.

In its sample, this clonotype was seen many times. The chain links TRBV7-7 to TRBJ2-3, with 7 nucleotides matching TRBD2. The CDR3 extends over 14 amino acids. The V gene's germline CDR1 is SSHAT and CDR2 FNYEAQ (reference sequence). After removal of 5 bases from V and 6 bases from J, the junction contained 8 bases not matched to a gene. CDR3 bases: TGTGCCAGCAGCCTCGGACTAGGCGGGGATACGCAGTATTTT. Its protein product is CASSLGLGGDTQYF. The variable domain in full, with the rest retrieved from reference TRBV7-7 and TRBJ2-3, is GAGVSQSPRYKVTKRGQDVTLRCDPISSHATLYWYQQALGQGPEFLTYFNYEAQPDKSGLPSDRFSAERPEGSISTLTIQRTEQRDSAMYRCASSLGLGGDTQYFGPGTRLTVL.

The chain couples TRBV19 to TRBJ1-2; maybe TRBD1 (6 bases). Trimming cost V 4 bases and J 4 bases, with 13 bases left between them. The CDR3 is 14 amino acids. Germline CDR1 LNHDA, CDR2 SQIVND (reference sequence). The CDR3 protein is CASSRGGRSYGYTF. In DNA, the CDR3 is TGTGCCAGTAGTAGAGGGGGGCGAAGCTATGGCTACACCTTC.

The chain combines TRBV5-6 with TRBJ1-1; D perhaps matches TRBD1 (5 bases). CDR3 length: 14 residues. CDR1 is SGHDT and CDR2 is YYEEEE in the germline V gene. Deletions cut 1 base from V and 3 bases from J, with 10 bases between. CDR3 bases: TGTGCCAGCAGCTTGATGGGACTGTACACTGAAGCTTTCTTT. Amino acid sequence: CASSLMGLYTEAFF.

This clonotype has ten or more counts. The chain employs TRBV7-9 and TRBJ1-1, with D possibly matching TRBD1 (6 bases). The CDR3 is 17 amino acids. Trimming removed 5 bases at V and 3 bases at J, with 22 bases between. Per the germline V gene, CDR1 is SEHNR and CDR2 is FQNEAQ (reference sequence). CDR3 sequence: CASSPLGQHPEDTEAFF. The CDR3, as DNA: TGTGCCAGCAGCCCACTCGGACAGCACCCGGAGGACACTGAAGCTTTCTTT.

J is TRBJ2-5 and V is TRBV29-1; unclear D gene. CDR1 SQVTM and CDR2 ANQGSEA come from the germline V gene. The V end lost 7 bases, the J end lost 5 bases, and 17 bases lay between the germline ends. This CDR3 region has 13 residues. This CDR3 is CSGRKGSLETQYF. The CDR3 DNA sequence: TGCAGCGGAAGGAAGGGATCGCTGGAGACCCAGTACTTC.